This entry features one T cell receptor (beta chain) sequence. These data belong to a study of sequential checkpoint blockade in melanoma. Study summary: Maintenance nivolumab came after either treatment sequence.

Treatment indicated: randomized to nivolumab then ipilimumab (arm A) or the reverse (arm B). The protocol was immunoSEQ multiplex PCR, while the TCRdb copy is restricted to in-frame clones and leaves out a portion. The table includes approximately 40,000 clones, roughly 88% detected once. Germline CDR1 is SGHAT and CDR2 is FQNNGV. Trimming removed 6 bases from V and 0 bases from J, with 5 bases in between. The CDR3 is 12 amino acids. The sequence was collected from a human donor with melanoma. This chain uses TRBV11-2 with TRBJ1-1; D is ambiguous. Sequencing used CD8+ T cells sorted from blood (inferred from file names), obtained from a patient given nivolumab and ipilimumab in sequence. As DNA, the CDR3 is TGTGCCAGCAGTCCAGTGAACACTGAAGCTTTCTTT. This gives the protein CASSPVNTEAFF.